These T cell receptor beta chains were read from a single sample in a study of T-cell memory formation after mild COVID-19. TCRdb re-called the 5' RACE reads through MiXCR, storing one row per CDR3 protein. The sample lists around 200,000 distinct CDR3 sequences; more than 25% were seen once. Sequenced: PBMCs or a T cell subset sorted from them (not recorded which). The receptors were gathered from an adult woman who had mild COVID-19 (a few samples of this study predate the infection). Cell type and time point are not known. The conserved cysteine and the conserved F or W are not part of the CDR3 here. The D gene is left open where the match is weak.

d_call: .; j_call: TRBJ2-5; v_call: TRBV14; cdr3_aa: ASSQDKTDWGTQY
d_call: .; j_call: TRBJ2-7; v_call: TRBV20-1; cdr3_aa: SARDEPGSYEQY
d_call: TRBD1; j_call: TRBJ2-7; v_call: TRBV7-8; cdr3_aa: ASSRGRTGGGEQY
d_call: .; j_call: TRBJ1-1; v_call: TRBV7-9; cdr3_aa: ASSLVRGDAF
d_call: .; j_call: TRBJ1-2; v_call: TRBV7-9; cdr3_aa: ASSQARDVT
d_call: .; j_call: TRBJ2-5; v_call: TRBV7-3; cdr3_aa: ASSSPGGAWSREKETQY
d_call: TRBD2; j_call: TRBJ2-1; v_call: TRBV20-1; cdr3_aa: RAKGLAFYEQF
d_call: TRBD2; j_call: TRBJ2-3; v_call: TRBV24-1; cdr3_aa: ATSRLAGDFGTQY
d_call: TRBD1; j_call: TRBJ1-2; v_call: TRBV29-1; cdr3_aa: SVGSGTAFNYGYT
d_call: .; j_call: TRBJ2-1; v_call: TRBV12-3/TRBV12-4; cdr3_aa: ASSFWREVGNEQF
d_call: .; j_call: TRBJ1-5; v_call: TRBV18; cdr3_aa: ASSPGTVLEPQH
d_call: TRBD2; j_call: TRBJ2-4; v_call: TRBV12-3/TRBV12-4; cdr3_aa: ASSVSPGLEGENIQY
d_call: .; j_call: TRBJ2-7; v_call: TRBV10-3; cdr3_aa: AISELGAGEQY
d_call: .; j_call: TRBJ2-2; v_call: TRBV5-1; cdr3_aa: ASSDILASPGELF
d_call: .; j_call: TRBJ2-1; v_call: TRBV27; cdr3_aa: ASSLSYTGSYNEQF
d_call: .; j_call: TRBJ2-5; v_call: TRBV4-1; cdr3_aa: ASSQGPRAEETQY
d_call: .; j_call: TRBJ2-7; v_call: TRBV12-3/TRBV12-4; cdr3_aa: ASSFAAGSEQY
d_call: .; j_call: TRBJ2-5; v_call: TRBV12-3/TRBV12-4; cdr3_aa: ASSSFETQY
d_call: .; j_call: TRBJ2-5; v_call: TRBV7-8; cdr3_aa: ASSSEWETQY
d_call: .; j_call: TRBJ1-2; v_call: TRBV6-1; cdr3_aa: ASGRGAYQLNYGYT
d_call: .; j_call: TRBJ2-4; v_call: TRBV18; cdr3_aa: ASSPEAGYIQY
d_call: TRBD1; j_call: TRBJ1-3; v_call: TRBV28; cdr3_aa: ASRTGDSLAGNTIY
d_call: .; j_call: TRBJ1-1; v_call: TRBV24-1; cdr3_aa: ATSDPSRNTEAF
d_call: .; j_call: TRBJ1-1; v_call: TRBV9; cdr3_aa: ASSPNQGAEAF
d_call: .; j_call: TRBJ1-4; v_call: TRBV6-5; cdr3_aa: ASSTLGGSNEKLF
d_call: .; j_call: TRBJ2-3; v_call: TRBV7-9; cdr3_aa: ASSPWGESTDTQY
d_call: .; j_call: TRBJ1-1; v_call: TRBV7-2; cdr3_aa: ASSFLVVNTEAF
d_call: .; j_call: TRBJ2-5; v_call: TRBV20-1; cdr3_aa: SARDGQETQY
d_call: TRBD1; j_call: TRBJ1-4; v_call: TRBV5-1; cdr3_aa: ASTRTGGGEKLF
d_call: TRBD1; j_call: TRBJ2-1; v_call: TRBV9; cdr3_aa: ASSARTGAEQF
d_call: TRBD1; j_call: TRBJ2-2; v_call: TRBV15; cdr3_aa: ATSRAGTGTPGELF
d_call: TRBD2; j_call: TRBJ2-1; v_call: TRBV11-2; cdr3_aa: ASSLVEGGRAWNEQF
d_call: TRBD1; j_call: TRBJ1-6; v_call: TRBV4-1; cdr3_aa: ASSQDGTGRLYNSPLH
d_call: .; j_call: TRBJ1-1; v_call: TRBV7-2; cdr3_aa: ASSLQGRQAF
d_call: .; j_call: TRBJ2-3; v_call: TRBV7-9; cdr3_aa: ASSLDTGLGTQY
d_call: .; j_call: TRBJ2-5; v_call: TRBV7-2; cdr3_aa: ASSRTISSRETQY
d_call: TRBD1; j_call: TRBJ1-2; v_call: TRBV12-3/TRBV12-4; cdr3_aa: ASSRTGTYGYT
d_call: TRBD1; j_call: TRBJ1-5; v_call: TRBV5-6; cdr3_aa: ASSRGTAPNQPQH
d_call: .; j_call: TRBJ2-1; v_call: TRBV12-3/TRBV12-4; cdr3_aa: ASSLATGAYNEQF
d_call: TRBD1; j_call: TRBJ2-4; v_call: TRBV6-5; cdr3_aa: ASSLDLQGKNIQY
d_call: TRBD1; j_call: TRBJ1-1; v_call: TRBV11-1; cdr3_aa: ASRIGQGPNTEAF
d_call: TRBD2; j_call: TRBJ2-7; v_call: TRBV7-2; cdr3_aa: ASSPGISGRAREQY
d_call: TRBD2; j_call: TRBJ2-7; v_call: TRBV12-3/TRBV12-4; cdr3_aa: ASSLVYDGGRSYEQY
d_call: TRBD2; j_call: TRBJ2-1; v_call: TRBV6-1; cdr3_aa: ASRWGGYNEQF
d_call: TRBD2; j_call: TRBJ2-2; v_call: TRBV5-1; cdr3_aa: ASSSWGGTDTGELF
d_call: .; j_call: TRBJ2-1; v_call: TRBV12-3/TRBV12-4; cdr3_aa: ASRVGTEQF
d_call: .; j_call: TRBJ1-1; v_call: TRBV3-1; cdr3_aa: ASSQAGIEAF
d_call: .; j_call: TRBJ1-1; v_call: TRBV6-5; cdr3_aa: ASSYSRPMNTEAF
d_call: .; j_call: TRBJ2-1; v_call: TRBV12-3/TRBV12-4; cdr3_aa: ASSLAGGGANEQF
d_call: .; j_call: TRBJ2-2; v_call: TRBV11-1; cdr3_aa: ASSTQGTGELF
d_call: TRBD1; j_call: TRBJ2-3; v_call: TRBV7-2; cdr3_aa: ASSRDRETDTQY
d_call: TRBD2; j_call: TRBJ2-7; v_call: TRBV5-8; cdr3_aa: ASSLSPSGTEY